The following is a T cell receptor beta chain sequence with its context. The assay was immunoSEQ multiplex PCR, and TCRdb's table has in-frame clones only and misses some. The sample has 150,000 or so clones, 70% to 80% seen once; the top ten hold roughly 4.7%. The data were obtained in a study of blood T cell repertoires in COVID-19. Germline-derived CDR1 and CDR2 are SGHTA and FQGNSA. This CDR3 has 14 residues. After removal of 5 bases from V and 1 base from J, the junction contained 1 base not matched to a gene. The material sequenced was peripheral blood. The rearrangement joins TRBV7-2 to TRBJ2-1, with TRBD2 matching 8 bases. This receptor was taken from a woman of 80 years or more with active or convalescent COVID-19. CDR3 sequence: CASSPGGSYNEQFF. The CDR3 DNA follows: TGTGCCAGCAGCCCGGGGGGGTCCTACAATGAGCAGTTCTTC.